This T cell receptor beta chain is drawn from a study of blood T cells in healthy people across ages. Overall study findings and caveats: Diversity was estimated from one million T cells, and these estimates were considered underestimates. Per million T cells, the diversity of TCR beta decreased roughly linearly as age advanced. Unsorted PBMCs blocked a conclusive comparison of naive and antigen-experienced cells. The CMV status of each donor remained undetermined, and this could have confounded shifts in expanded clonotypes.

Then a second PCR, running roughly 7 to 11 cycles, was carried out with a sample-barcoded 5' primer and a J-beta primer mix. TCRdb ran MiXCR on the 5' RACE reads and lists one entry per CDR3 protein. The sample holds 850,000 to 1,300,000 distinct CDR3 sequences, 40% to 50% seen once. The germline gives CDR1 SGHAT, CDR2 FQNNGV. The CDR3 spans 14 residues. The ends were cut back, 4 bases at V and 5 bases at J, with 11 bases in the middle. In the case of this clonotype: Antigen specificity is unknown.

This TCR came from a woman in her sixties or seventies in good health. The rearrangement joins TRBV11-2 to TRBJ1-4; D uncertain. Sequencing used blood. DNA for the CDR3: TGTGCCAGCAGCTACCGGACTAAAAATGAAAAACTGTTTTTT. It codes for CASSYRTKNEKLFF.